These 23 T cell receptor beta chains were all obtained from the same sample, sequenced in a study of human T cells and chemical hapten exposure. TCRdb fed the 5' RACE reads into MiXCR, producing one record per CDR3 protein. Among approximately 81,000 distinct CDR3 sequences, roughly 8% were seen once, and the ten largest hold 2% to 2.5%. From whole blood left unfractionated, total RNA was extracted. The receptors derive from a male donor in good health.

This clonotype was counted a few times. The chain carries TRBV27 and TRBJ1-2, with a weak D call TRBD1 (6 bases). Germline V lookup: CDR1 MNHEY, CDR2 SMNVEV (reference sequence). This CDR3 region has 14 residues. The V gene lost 4 bases and the J gene lost 3 bases, with 12 bases spanning the gap. Here the CDR3 DNA reads TGTGCCAGCAGTTCCCAACAGGGCTACTATGGCTACACCTTC. Translated, it gives CASSSQQGYYGYTF.

The chain recombines TRBV7-6 with TRBJ2-6; a weak D match, TRBD1 (6 bases). CDR1 and CDR2 (germline): SGHVS, FNYEAQ. With 0 bases removed from V and 0 bases from J, the gap between germline ends came to 12 bases. The CDR3 is made up of 18 amino acids. The CDR3 DNA reads as TGTGCCAGCAGCTTAGCCGGGACAAAAAACTCTGGGGCCAACGTCCTGACTTTC. This sequence encodes CASSLAGTKNSGANVLTF.

This clonotype was picked up a small number of times. V and J are TRBV10-3 and TRBJ2-3, with TRBD2 matching over 7 bases. This CDR3 has 16 amino acids. J gave up 0 bases and V 7 bases, and 10 bases lay outside the gene matches. Germline V lookup: CDR1 ENHRY, CDR2 SYGVKD. The CDR3 region is CAIKAGVYGSTDTQYF. The CDR3, as DNA: TGTGCCATCAAGGCGGGAGTTTACGGGAGCACAGATACGCAGTATTTT.

In this sample, this clonotype turned up many times. The CDR3 reads CASSKTGGNSPLHF. CDR3 nucleotides: TGTGCCAGCAGTAAGACAGGGGGCAATTCACCCCTCCACTTT. The chain couples TRBV12-3 or TRBV12-4 to TRBJ1-6; 10 positions match TRBD1. The CDR3 extends over 14 amino acids. After removal of 5 bases from V and 7 bases from J, the junction contained 2 bases not matched to a gene.

V gene TRBV7-2 combines with J gene TRBJ1-2; D is undetermined. This CDR3 spans 13 amino acids. V was shortened by 5 bases and J by 4 bases, with 11 bases between the two germline ends. Germline loops: CDR1 SGHTA, CDR2 FQGNSA. In DNA, the CDR3 is TGTGCCAGCAGCCGGGAAGAAGGCTATGGCTACACCTTC. Residues: CASSREEGYGYTF.

This chain links TRBV7-2 with TRBJ2-7, with 8 bases that match TRBD1. J lost 4 bases, V lost 4 bases, and 9 bases had no gene match. This CDR3 has 15 amino acids. Per the germline V gene, CDR1 is SGHTA and CDR2 is FQGNSA. Here the CDR3 reads CASSSDRGGFYEQYF. The CDR3 nucleotides read TGTGCCAGCAGCTCAGACAGGGGAGGTTTTTACGAGCAGTACTTC. The entire variable domain, with the rest obtained from reference TRBV7-2 and TRBJ2-7, is as follows: GAGVSQSPSNKVTEKGKDVELRCDPISGHTALYWYRQSLGQGLEFLIYFQGNSAPDKSGLPSDRFSAERTGGSVSTLTIQRTQQEDSAVYLCASSSDRGGFYEQYFGPGTRLTVT.

This clonotype was counted many times. This chain links TRBV14 with TRBJ2-2; unclear D gene. The CDR3 consists of 14 residues. The V end was cut by 0 bases, the J end by 1 base, with 3 bases between. CDR1 is SGHDN, CDR2 FVKESK, per germline. CDR3 nucleotide sequence: TGTGCCAGCAGCCAAGATCTGAACACCGGGGAGCTGTTTTTT. Amino acids: CASSQDLNTGELFF.

This clonotype was seen a few times. V is TRBV12-3 or TRBV12-4 and J is TRBJ1-5; TRBD1 is a possible D gene (5 bases). The CDR3 sequence is 13 residues long. Trimming pared 8 bases from V and 4 bases from J, leaving 12 bases between. The CDR3 here is CASGGGRNQPQHF. CDR3 nucleotide sequence: TGTGCCAGCGGCGGGGGGAGAAATCAGCCCCAGCATTTT.

The chain uses TRBV10-3 and TRBJ2-2; D ambiguous. V was trimmed by 5 bases and J by 2 bases, leaving 6 bases between them. The CDR3 has 13 amino acids. Germline CDR1 is ENHRY and CDR2 is SYGVKD. The CDR3 sequence is CAISSRNTGELFF. The CDR3, as DNA: TGTGCCATCAGTTCCAGAAACACCGGGGAGCTGTTTTTT.

This clonotype has more than one count but fewer than ten. The chain carries TRBV12-3 or TRBV12-4 and TRBJ1-1, with 8 bases identical to TRBD1. The ends lost 5 bases at V and 4 bases at J; junction bases unmatched: 6. The CDR3 has 14 amino acids. The CDR3 loop reads CASSIGQGVTEAFF. DNA for the CDR3: TGTGCCAGCAGTATTGGACAGGGCGTCACTGAAGCTTTCTTT.

The chain joins TRBV20-1 to TRBJ2-7; 7 bases fit TRBD2. Unmatched junction bases numbered 15, after V lost 6 bases and J lost 7 bases. This CDR3 is 14 amino acids long. CDR1 DFQATT and CDR2 SNEGSKA come from the germline V gene (reference sequence). The CDR3 region has the DNA TGCAGTGCCCCCGAGCGTGGGGGACTACGTGAGCAGTACTTC. The encoded protein is CSAPERGGLREQYF.

Only a few counts were recorded for this clonotype. This sequence joins TRBV20-1 and TRBJ2-3, with 7 bases aligning to TRBD1. CDR1 DFQATT and CDR2 SNEGSKA come from the germline V gene (reference sequence). The CDR3 extends over 13 amino acids. J was trimmed by 0 bases and V by 6 bases; bases with no gene match: 3. The CDR3 sequence is CSARDSSTDTQYF. CDR3 coding DNA: TGCAGTGCCCGGGACAGTAGCACAGATACGCAGTATTTT.

This clonotype was observed at least ten times. The chain recombines TRBV5-1 with TRBJ2-1; D uncertain. With 3 bases removed from V and 3 bases from J, the gap between germline ends came to 16 bases. This CDR3 region has 16 residues. From germline, CDR1 is SGHRS and CDR2 YFSETQ. The CDR3 DNA follows: TGCGCCAGCAGCTCTGCGGTAGACCCACTCTACAATGAGCAGTTCTTC. It yields the protein CASSSAVDPLYNEQFF.

In its sample, this clonotype was seen a few times. The rearrangement links TRBV9 to TRBJ2-7, with D possibly called TRBD1 or TRBD2 (5 bases each). The V end lost 0 bases, the J end lost 4 bases, and 14 bases lay between the germline ends. CDR3 length: 15 amino acids. Germline CDR1 reads SGDLS; CDR2 reads YYNGEE. CDR3: CASSVAPGTTYEQYF. The DNA of the CDR3 is TGTGCCAGCAGCGTAGCCCCAGGGACGACTTACGAGCAGTACTTC.

This clonotype appeared many times. This CDR3 is CSVDGGDEQYF. CDR3 in DNA: TGCAGCGTTGACGGGGGAGACGAGCAGTACTTC. This sequence joins TRBV29-1 and TRBJ2-7; possibly TRBD2 for D (6 bases). Trimming removed 3 bases at V and 5 bases at J, with 8 bases between. Germline V gene sequence: CDR1 SQVTM, CDR2 ANQGSEA. This CDR3 has 11 residues.

This clonotype was recorded at least ten times. The rearrangement uses TRBV29-1 and TRBJ2-3, with D unresolved. This CDR3 has 13 residues. Trimming removed 0 bases at V and 4 bases at J, with 8 bases between. Looked up from germline, CDR1 is SQVTM and CDR2 is ANQGSEA. CDR3 residues: CSVEEIGPDTQYF. CDR3 DNA: TGCAGCGTTGAAGAGATAGGGCCAGATACGCAGTATTTT.

This clonotype has ten or more counts. The chain is built from TRBV12-3 or TRBV12-4 and TRBJ2-4; D remains ambiguous. V shed 5 bases and J shed 0 bases, with 8 bases lying between them. There are 14 residues in the CDR3. DNA for the CDR3: TGTGCCAGCAGTCGGACCGAAGCCAAAAACATTCAGTACTTC. Translated, it gives CASSRTEAKNIQYF.

This clonotype was recorded many times. The chain uses TRBV6-2 or TRBV6-3 and TRBJ2-1; no clear D gene. V lost 0 bases and J 4 bases, leaving 16 bases between the germline ends. The CDR3 consists of 17 residues. Germline values: CDR1 MNHEY, CDR2 SVGEGT. The CDR3 sequence is CASSYSPSLGLYNEQFF. The CDR3 DNA reads as TGTGCCAGCAGTTACTCTCCCTCGCTGGGCCTATACAATGAGCAGTTCTTC.

This clonotype was seen at least ten times. The CDR3 DNA is TGCAGTGCTTTGGGACTAAACACTAGCACAGATACGCAGTATTTT. This gives the protein CSALGLNTSTDTQYF. J is TRBJ2-3 and V is TRBV20-1; 7 bases map to TRBD2. Germline V gives CDR1 DFQATT, CDR2 SNEGSKA (reference sequence). The junction had 8 bases not matched to a gene; V was cut back by 5 bases and J by 0 bases. This CDR3 is 15 amino acids long.

This clonotype showed up just a few times. The chain combines TRBV6-6 with TRBJ2-6; 10 positions match TRBD1. Germline CDR1 reads MNHNY; CDR2 reads SVGAGI (reference sequence). With V trimmed by 0 bases and J by 3 bases, 5 bases remained unmatched. The CDR3 is 18 amino acids. Here the CDR3 DNA reads TGTGCCAGCAGTTACTCGACAGGGGGCGCGATTGGGGCCAACGTCCTGACTTTC. Residues: CASSYSTGGAIGANVLTF.

This rearrangement joins TRBV14 to TRBJ2-1; D possibly uses TRBD1 or TRBD2 (5 bases each). The length of the CDR3 is 18 residues. From germline, CDR1 is SGHDN and CDR2 FVKESK. The V end lost 1 base, the J end lost 0 bases, and 16 bases lay between the germline ends. CDR3: CASSQGGLARRSYNEQFF. The CDR3 DNA sequence: TGTGCCAGCAGCCAAGGGGGGTTGGCACGCCGCTCCTACAATGAGCAGTTCTTC.

On this clonotype itself: Compared with germline, one end of the junction differs, possibly owing to a read error. The J gene is TRBJ2-4, the V gene TRBV12-3 or TRBV12-4; weak D call: TRBD2 (6 bases). This CDR3 has 11 amino acids. The CDR3 DNA is TGTGCCAGCAGCAATGGGACTCCCTCCCACTTC. Its translation is CASSNGTPSHF.

The sample holds a few counts of this clonotype. The chain joins TRBV4-3 to TRBJ1-5; 7 positions agree with TRBD1. The V gene's germline CDR1 is LGHNA and CDR2 YSLEER. The CDR3 extends over 14 amino acids. The V segment lost 0 bases and the J segment 5 bases; nucleotides outside the gene matches: 1. CDR3 sequence reads: CASSQDQGDQPQHF. In nucleotides, the CDR3 is TGCGCCAGCAGCCAAGACCAGGGGGATCAGCCCCAGCATTTT.